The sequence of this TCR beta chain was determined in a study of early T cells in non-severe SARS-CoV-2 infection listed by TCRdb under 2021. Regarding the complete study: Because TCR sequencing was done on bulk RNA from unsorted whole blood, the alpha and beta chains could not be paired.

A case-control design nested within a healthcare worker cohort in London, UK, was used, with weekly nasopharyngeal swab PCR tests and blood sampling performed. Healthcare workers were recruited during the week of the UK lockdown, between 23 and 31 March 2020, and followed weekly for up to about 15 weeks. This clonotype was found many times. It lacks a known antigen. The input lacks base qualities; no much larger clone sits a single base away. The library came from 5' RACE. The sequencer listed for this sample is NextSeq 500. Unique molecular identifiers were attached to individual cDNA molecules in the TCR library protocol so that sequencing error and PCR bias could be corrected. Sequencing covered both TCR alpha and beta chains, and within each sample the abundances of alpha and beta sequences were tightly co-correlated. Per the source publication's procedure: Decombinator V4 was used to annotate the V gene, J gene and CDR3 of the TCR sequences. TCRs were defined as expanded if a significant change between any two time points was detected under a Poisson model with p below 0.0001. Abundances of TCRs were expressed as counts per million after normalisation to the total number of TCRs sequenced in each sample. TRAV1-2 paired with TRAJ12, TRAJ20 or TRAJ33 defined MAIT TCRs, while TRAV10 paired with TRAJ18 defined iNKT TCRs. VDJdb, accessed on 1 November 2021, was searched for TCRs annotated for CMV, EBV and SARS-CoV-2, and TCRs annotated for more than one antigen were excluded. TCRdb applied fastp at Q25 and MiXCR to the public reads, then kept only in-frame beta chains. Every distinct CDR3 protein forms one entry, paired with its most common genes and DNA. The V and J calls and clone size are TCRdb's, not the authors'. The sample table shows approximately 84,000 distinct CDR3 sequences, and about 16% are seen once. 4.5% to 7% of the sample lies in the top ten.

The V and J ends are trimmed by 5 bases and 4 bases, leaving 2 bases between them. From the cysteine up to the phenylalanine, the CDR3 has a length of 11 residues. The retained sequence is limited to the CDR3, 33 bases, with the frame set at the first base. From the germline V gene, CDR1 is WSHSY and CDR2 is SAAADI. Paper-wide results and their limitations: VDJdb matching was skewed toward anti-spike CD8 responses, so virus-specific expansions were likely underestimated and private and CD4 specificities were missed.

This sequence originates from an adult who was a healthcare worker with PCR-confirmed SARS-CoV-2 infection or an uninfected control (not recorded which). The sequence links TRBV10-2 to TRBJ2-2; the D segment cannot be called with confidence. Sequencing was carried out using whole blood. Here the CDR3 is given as CASSITGELFF. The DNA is TGCGCCAGCAGTATCACCGGGGAGCTGTTTTTT.